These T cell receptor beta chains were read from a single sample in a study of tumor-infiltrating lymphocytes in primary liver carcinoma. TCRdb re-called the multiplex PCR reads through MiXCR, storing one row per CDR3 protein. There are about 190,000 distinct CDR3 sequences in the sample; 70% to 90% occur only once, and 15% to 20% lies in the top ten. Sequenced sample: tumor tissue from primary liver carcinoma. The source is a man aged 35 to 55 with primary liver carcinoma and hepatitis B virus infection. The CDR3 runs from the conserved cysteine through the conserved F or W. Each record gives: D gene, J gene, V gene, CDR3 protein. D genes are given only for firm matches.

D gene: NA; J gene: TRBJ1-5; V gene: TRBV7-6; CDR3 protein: CASSPGTFNQPQHF
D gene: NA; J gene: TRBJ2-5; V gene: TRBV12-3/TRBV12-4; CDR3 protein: CASSLLNGPLIALYF
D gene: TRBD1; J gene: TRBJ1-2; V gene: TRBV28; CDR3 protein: CASNPNDRVAGYTF
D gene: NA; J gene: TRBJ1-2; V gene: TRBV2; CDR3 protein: CASSYLTEGGYTF
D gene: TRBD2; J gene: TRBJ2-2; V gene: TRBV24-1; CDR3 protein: CATGDPGTSGRSGELFF
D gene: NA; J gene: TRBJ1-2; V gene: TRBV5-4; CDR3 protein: CASNLIETSYGYTF
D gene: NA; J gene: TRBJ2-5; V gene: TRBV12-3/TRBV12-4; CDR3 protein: CVGSLRLETQYF
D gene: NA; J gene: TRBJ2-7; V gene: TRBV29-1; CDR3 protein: CGVARTESSYEQYF
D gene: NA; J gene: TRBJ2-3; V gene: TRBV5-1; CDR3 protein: CANSLNGRGSTGTQYF
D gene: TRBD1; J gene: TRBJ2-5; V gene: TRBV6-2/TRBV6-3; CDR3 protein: CASSPDREGQETRYF
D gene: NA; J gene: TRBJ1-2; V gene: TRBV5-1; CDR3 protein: CASTTQDSYGYTF
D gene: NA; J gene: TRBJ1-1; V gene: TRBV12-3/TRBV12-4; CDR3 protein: CVSSLVSGQGIEAFF
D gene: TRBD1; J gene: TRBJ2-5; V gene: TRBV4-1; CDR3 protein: CASSQGGQGWETYYF
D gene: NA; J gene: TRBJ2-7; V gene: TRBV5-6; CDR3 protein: CASSFGKGKDQYF
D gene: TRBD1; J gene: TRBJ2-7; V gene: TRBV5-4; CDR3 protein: CASSSTGQDPYEQYF
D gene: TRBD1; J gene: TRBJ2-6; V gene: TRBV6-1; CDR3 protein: CAGTGTGGAGANILTF
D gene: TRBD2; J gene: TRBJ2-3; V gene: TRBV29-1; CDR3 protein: CGVDGREGLHIDTQYF
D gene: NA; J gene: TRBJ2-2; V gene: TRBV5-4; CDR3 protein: CASSVAQGGVTGELFF
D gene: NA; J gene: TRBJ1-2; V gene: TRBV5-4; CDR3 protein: CVSSSDISSSGYTF
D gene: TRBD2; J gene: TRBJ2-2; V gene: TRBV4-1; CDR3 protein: CAISQDPKRGAIGELFF
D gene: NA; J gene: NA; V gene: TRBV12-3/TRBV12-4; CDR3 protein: CASREGPGSNQPQYF
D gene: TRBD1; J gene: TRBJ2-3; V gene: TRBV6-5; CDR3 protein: CASRGTGVQTDTQYF
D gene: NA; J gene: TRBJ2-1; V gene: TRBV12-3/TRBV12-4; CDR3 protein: CASSFRGSSTFNEQFF
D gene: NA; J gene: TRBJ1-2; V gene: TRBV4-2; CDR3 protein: CASSQGPEGLGGMNYSYTF
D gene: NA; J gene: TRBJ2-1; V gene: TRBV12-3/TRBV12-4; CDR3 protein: CASNGPRRTPPDEQFF
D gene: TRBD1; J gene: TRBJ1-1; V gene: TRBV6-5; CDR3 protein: CAISYRGTSTEALF
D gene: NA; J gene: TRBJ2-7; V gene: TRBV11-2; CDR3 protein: CVSSPGGYELYF
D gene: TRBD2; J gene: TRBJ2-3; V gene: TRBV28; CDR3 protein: CANSLTSGMEDTQYF
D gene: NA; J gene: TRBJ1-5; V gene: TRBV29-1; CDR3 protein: CSVVGQINQPEHF
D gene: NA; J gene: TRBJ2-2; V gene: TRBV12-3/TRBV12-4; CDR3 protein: CASSSRREMFF
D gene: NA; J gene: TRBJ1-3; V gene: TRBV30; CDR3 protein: CAWSSNGGNTIYF
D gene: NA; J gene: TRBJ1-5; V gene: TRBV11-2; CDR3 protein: CASSLVGVIGSNEPQHF
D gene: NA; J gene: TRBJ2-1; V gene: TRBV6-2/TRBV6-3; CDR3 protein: CAGSQQLGNEQFF
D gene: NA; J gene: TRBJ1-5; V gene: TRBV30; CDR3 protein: CGWTVSEDQPQNF
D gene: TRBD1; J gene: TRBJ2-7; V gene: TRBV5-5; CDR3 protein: CASSGDRGVYEQHF
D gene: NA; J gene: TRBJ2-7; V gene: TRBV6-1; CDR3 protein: CASSTLAEGPYEQYF
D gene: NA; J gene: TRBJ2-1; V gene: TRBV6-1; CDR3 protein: CASNVKVEQFF
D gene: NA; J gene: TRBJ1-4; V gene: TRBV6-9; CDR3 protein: CACRGLRFEKLFF
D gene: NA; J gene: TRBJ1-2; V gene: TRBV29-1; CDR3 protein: CSVKSGQSIYGYTF
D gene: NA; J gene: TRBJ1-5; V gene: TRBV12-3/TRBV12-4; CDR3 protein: CASSLIRGSNQPQHF
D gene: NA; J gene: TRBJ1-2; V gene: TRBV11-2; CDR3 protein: CARGLDRAAYGYTF
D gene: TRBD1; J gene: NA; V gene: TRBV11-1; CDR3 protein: CASSQGQGVIQETQFF
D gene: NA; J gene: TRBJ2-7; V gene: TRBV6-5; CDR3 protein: CASISGREQYF
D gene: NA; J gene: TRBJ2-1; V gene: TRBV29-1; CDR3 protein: CSVDLAGLYNEQFF
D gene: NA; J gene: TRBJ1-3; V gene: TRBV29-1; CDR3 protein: CSGPRSLSGNTKYF
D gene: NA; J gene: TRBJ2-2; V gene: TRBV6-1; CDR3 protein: CATRWDTKNTGEMFF
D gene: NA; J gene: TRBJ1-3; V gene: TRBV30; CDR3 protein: CAWRQVPFSGNTIYF
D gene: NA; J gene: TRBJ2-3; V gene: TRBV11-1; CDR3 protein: CARCSGGSSAGARTDTQYF